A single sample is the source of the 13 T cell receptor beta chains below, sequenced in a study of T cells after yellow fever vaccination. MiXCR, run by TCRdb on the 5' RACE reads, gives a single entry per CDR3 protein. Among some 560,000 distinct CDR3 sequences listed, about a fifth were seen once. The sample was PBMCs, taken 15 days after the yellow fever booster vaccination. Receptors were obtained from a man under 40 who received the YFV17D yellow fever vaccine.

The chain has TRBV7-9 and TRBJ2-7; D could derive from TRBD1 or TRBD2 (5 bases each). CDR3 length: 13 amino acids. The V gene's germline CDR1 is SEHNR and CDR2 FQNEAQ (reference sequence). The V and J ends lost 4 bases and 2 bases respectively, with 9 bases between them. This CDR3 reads CASSSGTTYEQYF. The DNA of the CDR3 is TGTGCCAGCAGCTCCGGGACGACCTACGAGCAGTACTTC.

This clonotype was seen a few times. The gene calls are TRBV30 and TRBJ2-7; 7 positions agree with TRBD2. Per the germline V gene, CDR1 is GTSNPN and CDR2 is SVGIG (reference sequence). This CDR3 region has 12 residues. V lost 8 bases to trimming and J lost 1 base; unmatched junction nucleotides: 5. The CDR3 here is CAGGRGSYEQYF. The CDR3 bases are TGTGCCGGGGGGAGGGGATCCTACGAGCAGTACTTC.

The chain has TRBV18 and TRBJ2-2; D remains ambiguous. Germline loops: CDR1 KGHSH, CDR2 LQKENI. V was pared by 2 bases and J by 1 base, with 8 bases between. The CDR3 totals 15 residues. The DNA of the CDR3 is TGTGCCAGCTCACCAACGGCAGGGAACACCGGGGAGCTGTTTTTT. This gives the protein CASSPTAGNTGELFF.

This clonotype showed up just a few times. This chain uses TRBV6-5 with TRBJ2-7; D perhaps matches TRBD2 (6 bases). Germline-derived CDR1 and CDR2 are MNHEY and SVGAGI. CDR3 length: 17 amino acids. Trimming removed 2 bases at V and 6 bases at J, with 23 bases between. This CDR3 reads CASSYQPQLAPGVEQYF. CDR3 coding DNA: TGTGCCAGCAGTTACCAACCCCAACTAGCACCCGGGGTCGAGCAGTACTTC.

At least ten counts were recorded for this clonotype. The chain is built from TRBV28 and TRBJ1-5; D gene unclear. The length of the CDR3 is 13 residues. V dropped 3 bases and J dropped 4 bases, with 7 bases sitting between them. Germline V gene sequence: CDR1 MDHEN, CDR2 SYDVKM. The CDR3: CASSFTENQPQHF. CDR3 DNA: TGTGCCAGCAGTTTTACAGAGAATCAGCCCCAGCATTTT.

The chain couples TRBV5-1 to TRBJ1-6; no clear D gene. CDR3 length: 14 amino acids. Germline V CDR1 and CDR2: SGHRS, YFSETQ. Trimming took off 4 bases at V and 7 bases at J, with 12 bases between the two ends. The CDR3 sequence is CASSPQDGNSPLHF. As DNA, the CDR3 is TGCGCCAGCAGCCCCCAGGACGGCAATTCACCCCTCCACTTT.

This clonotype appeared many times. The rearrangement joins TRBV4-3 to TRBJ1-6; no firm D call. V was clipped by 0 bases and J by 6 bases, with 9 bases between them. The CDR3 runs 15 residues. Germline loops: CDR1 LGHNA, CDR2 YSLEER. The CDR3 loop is CASSQDTNRNSPLHF. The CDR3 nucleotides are TGCGCCAGCAGCCAAGATACTAACCGTAATTCACCCCTCCACTTT.

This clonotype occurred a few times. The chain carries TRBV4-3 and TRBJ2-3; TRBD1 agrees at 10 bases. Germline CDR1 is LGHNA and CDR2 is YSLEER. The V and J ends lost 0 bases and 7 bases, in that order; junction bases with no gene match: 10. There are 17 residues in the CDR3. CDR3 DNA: TGCGCCAGCAGCCAAGACGGATTCGGGACAGGGGACCATACGCAGTATTTT. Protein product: CASSQDGFGTGDHTQYF.

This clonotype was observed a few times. The CDR3: CASRNSGRETQYF. The DNA for the CDR3 is TGTGCCAGCAGGAACTCAGGGCGAGAGACCCAGTACTTC. V usage is TRBV6-2 or TRBV6-3 and J usage is TRBJ2-5, with TRBD1 as a possible D gene (5 bases). This CDR3 comprises 13 residues. Germline CDR1 reads MNHEY; CDR2 reads SVGEGT. With 6 bases removed from V and 4 bases from J, the gap between germline ends came to 12 bases.

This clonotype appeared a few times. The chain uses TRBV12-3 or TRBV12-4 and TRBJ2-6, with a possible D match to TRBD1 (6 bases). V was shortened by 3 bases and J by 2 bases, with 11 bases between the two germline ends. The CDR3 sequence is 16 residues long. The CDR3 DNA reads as TGTGCCAGCAGTTTTACAGGGAACGCTGGGGCCAACGTCCTGACTTTC. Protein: CASSFTGNAGANVLTF.

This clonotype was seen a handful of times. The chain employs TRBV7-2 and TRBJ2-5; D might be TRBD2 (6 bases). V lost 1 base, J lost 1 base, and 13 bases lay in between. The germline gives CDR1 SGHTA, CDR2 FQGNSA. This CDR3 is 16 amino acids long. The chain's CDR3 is CASSLEVGRFQETQYF. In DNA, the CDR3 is TGTGCCAGCAGCTTAGAAGTCGGGAGATTCCAAGAGACCCAGTACTTC.

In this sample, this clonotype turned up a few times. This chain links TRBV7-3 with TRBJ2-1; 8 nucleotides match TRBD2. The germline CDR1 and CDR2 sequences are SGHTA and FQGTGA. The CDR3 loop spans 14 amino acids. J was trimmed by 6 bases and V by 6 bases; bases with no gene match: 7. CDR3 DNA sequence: TGTGCCAGCAGGAAAGCGGGAGACACCAATGAGCAGTTCTTC. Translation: CASRKAGDTNEQFF.

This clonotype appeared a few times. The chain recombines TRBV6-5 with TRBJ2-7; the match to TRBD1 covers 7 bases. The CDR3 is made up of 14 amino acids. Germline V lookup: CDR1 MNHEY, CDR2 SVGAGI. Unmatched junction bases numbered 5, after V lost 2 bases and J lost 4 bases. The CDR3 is CASSYLDREYEQYF. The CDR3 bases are TGTGCCAGCAGTTACCTCGACAGGGAATACGAGCAGTACTTC.